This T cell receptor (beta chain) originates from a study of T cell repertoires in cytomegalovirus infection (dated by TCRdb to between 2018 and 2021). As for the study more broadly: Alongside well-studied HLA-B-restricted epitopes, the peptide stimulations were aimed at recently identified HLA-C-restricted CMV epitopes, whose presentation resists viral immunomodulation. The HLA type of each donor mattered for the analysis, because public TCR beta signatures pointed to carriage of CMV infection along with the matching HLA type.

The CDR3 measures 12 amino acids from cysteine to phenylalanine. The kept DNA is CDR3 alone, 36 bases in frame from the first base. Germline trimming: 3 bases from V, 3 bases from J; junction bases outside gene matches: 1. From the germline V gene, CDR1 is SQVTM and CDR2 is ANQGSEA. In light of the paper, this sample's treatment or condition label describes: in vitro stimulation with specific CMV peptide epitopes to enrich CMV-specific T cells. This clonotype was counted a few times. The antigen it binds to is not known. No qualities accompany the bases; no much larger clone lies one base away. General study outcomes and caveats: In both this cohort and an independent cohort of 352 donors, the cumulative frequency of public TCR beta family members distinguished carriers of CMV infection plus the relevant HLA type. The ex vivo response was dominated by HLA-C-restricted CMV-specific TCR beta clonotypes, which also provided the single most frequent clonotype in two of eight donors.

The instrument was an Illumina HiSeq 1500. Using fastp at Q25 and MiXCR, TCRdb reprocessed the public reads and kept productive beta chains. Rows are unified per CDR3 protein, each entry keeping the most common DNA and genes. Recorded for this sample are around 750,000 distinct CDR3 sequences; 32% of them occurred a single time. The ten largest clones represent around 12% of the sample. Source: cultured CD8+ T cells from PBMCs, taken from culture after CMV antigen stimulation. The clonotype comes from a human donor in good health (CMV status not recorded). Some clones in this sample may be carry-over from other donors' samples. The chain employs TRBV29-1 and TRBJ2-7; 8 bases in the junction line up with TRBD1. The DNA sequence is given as TGCAGCGTTGAGACAGGGGACTACGAGCAGTACTTC. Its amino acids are CSVETGDYEQYF.